Below, 3 T cell receptor beta chains from the same sample are listed, as sequenced in a study of memory CD4+ T cells and cytomegalovirus serostatus. Sequenced by immunoSEQ multiplex PCR; TCRdb stores in-frame clones only, minus some. This sample has over 60,000 clones, with 77% found just once. Single viable CD3+CD4+CD8-CD45RO+ cells were sorted as the memory CD4+ T cells. The sequenced material came from memory CD4+ T cells from blood. The receptors derive from an adult in good health and CMV-seronegative.

V and J are TRBV10-1 and TRBJ2-3; 9 nucleotides align to TRBD1. Germline V CDR1 and CDR2: WNHNN, SYGVQD (reference sequence). The V and J ends lost 6 bases and 4 bases, in that order; junction bases with no gene match: 5. This CDR3 comprises 14 residues. CDR3 region: CASRSGQGPDTQYF. The CDR3 region has the DNA TGCGCCAGCAGATCGGGACAGGGTCCAGATACGCAGTATTTT.

The chain is built from TRBV5-6 and TRBJ2-5; D not certain. Per the germline V gene, CDR1 is SGHDT and CDR2 is YYEEEE. The CDR3 runs to 13 residues. Trimming shortened V by 0 bases and J by 5 bases, and 8 bases separated the two germline ends. CDR3 amino acids: CASSLGGFETQYF. The DNA for the CDR3 is TGTGCCAGCAGCTTGGGTGGCTTTGAGACCCAGTACTTC.

The chain combines TRBV7-9 with TRBJ2-1, with TRBD2 matching 11 bases. Germline loops: CDR1 SEHNR, CDR2 FQNEAQ (reference sequence). CDR3 length equals 17 residues. With V trimmed by 5 bases and J by 7 bases, 13 bases remained unmatched. The CDR3 bases are TGTGCCAGCAGCCCCGGAACCGGGACTAGCGGTAGAAATGAGCAGTTCTTC. It translates to CASSPGTGTSGRNEQFF.